A selection of T cell receptor beta chains follows, all from one sample in a study of blood T cell repertoires in COVID-19. Method: immunoSEQ multiplex PCR; TCRdb's copy keeps in-frame clones and lacks some. The sample yields over 350,000 clones, around nine tenths seen once. The sample taken for sequencing was PBMCs or T cells enriched from blood (not recorded which). All receptors come from a woman in her forties or fifties who had recovered from COVID-19. The CDR3 runs from the conserved cysteine through the conserved F or W. D genes are given only for firm matches. Size tells how often a clone was seen (once, few, many) or the class of an expanded clone, and some rows leave it out.

CDR3aa	CDR3nt	d_gene	abundance	v_gene	j_gene
CASRDPDRSNQPQHF	TGTGCCAGCAGAGATCCCGACAGAAGCAATCAGCCCCAGCATTTT	NA	NA	TRBV6-5	TRBJ1-5
CSVEGLAGGHTGELFF	TGCAGCGTCGAAGGATTAGCGGGGGGGCACACCGGGGAGCTGTTTTTT	TRBD2	NA	TRBV29-1	TRBJ2-2
CASSSSGGTDTQYF	TGTGCCAGTAGTAGCAGCGGGGGCACAGATACGCAGTATTTT	TRBD2	NA	TRBV19	TRBJ2-3
CASSDLQGNGYTF	TGTGCCAGCAGTGACCTCCAGGGTAATGGCTACACCTTC	NA	NA	TRBV6-1	TRBJ1-2
CASSRTVSTDTQYF	TGTGCCAGCAGTCGGACAGTGTCAACAGATACGCAGTATTTT	NA	NA	TRBV27	TRBJ2-3
CATSAGGSYEQYF	TGTGCCACCAGTGCCGGGGGGTCCTACGAGCAGTACTTC	TRBD2	NA	TRBV24-1	TRBJ2-7
CASSTTGVDGYTF	TGTGCCAGCAGCACGACAGGGGTCGATGGCTACACCTTC	TRBD1	NA	TRBV7-2	TRBJ1-2
CASSLRRDMGRDIQYF	TGTGCCAGCTCACTACGCCGGGACATGGGGCGGGACATTCAGTACTTC	NA	NA	TRBV18	TRBJ2-4
CASSPPGQGKHQPQHF	TGTGCCAGCAGTCCCCCGGGACAGGGGAAACATCAGCCCCAGCATTTT	TRBD1	NA	TRBV28	TRBJ1-5
CAWSRRDRRLAGYTF	TGTGCCTGGAGTCGACGAGATCGGCGTTTAGCTGGCTACACCTTC	NA	NA	TRBV30	TRBJ1-2
CASSQGGGGYYEQYF	TGTGCCAGCAGCCAAGGGGGAGGGGGGTACTACGAGCAGTACTTC	NA	NA	TRBV3-1/TRBV3-2	TRBJ2-7
CASSSAGGPGEQFF	TGTGCCAGCAGTTCTGCGGGGGGGCCAGGTGAGCAGTTCTTC	TRBD2	NA	TRBV28	TRBJ2-1
CASGLILGGLQPQHF	TGTGCCAGCGGCCTAATTTTGGGGGGGCTTCAGCCCCAGCATTTT	NA	once	TRBV2	TRBJ1-5
CASSRDCYNEQFF	TGTGCCAGCAGCCGGGACTGCTACAATGAGCAGTTCTTC	NA	NA	TRBV21-1	TRBJ2-1
CASSLNPTGTGKATNEKLFF	TGTGCCAGCAGCCTCAACCCCACCGGGACAGGGAAAGCAACTAATGAAAAACTGTTTTTT	TRBD1	NA	TRBV3-1/TRBV3-2	TRBJ1-4
CASSYSPLAGFTGELFF	TGTGCCAGCAGTTACTCGCCCCTAGCGGGGTTCACCGGGGAGCTGTTTTTT	TRBD2	NA	TRBV6-2/TRBV6-3	TRBJ2-2
CASSLRDRVAEAFF	TGCGCCAGCAGCTTGCGGGACAGGGTTGCTGAAGCTTTCTTT	TRBD1	once	TRBV5-1	TRBJ1-1
CASSFTGRAYGYTF	TGTGCCAGCAGTTTTACCGGCAGGGCCTATGGCTACACCTTC	NA	NA	TRBV28	TRBJ1-2
CATDRVGNTIYF	TGTGCCACCGACAGGGTGGGAAACACCATATATTTT	TRBD1	NA	TRBV6-5	TRBJ1-3
CASRTGGQPQHF	TGTGCCAGCAGAACAGGGGGTCAGCCCCAGCATTTT	TRBD1	NA	TRBV6-5	TRBJ1-5
CASSSRQGGTYEQYF	TGCGCCAGCAGCTCCAGACAGGGTGGCACCTACGAGCAGTACTTC	TRBD1	few	TRBV5-1	TRBJ2-7
CASSPELAEAFF	TGTGCCAGCTCCCCAGAGTTGGCTGAAGCTTTCTTT	NA	NA	TRBV18	TRBJ1-1
CASSSGAGTLNRGGNTIYF	TGTGCCAGCAGCTCGGGAGCCGGGACCCTAAATCGGGGTGGAAACACCATATATTTT	NA	few	TRBV7-2	TRBJ1-3
CASRKIPGQGISNQPQHF	TGTGCCAGCAGGAAAATACCGGGACAGGGGATTAGCAATCAGCCCCAGCATTTT	TRBD1	NA	TRBV27	TRBJ1-5
CAISPTGEGNEKLFF	TGTGCCATCAGCCCGACAGGGGAGGGTAATGAAAAACTGTTTTTT	TRBD1	NA	TRBV10-3	TRBJ1-4
CASRKGLEKETQYF	TGCGCCAGCAGGAAGGGACTAGAGAAAGAGACCCAGTACTTC	TRBD2	NA	TRBV5-1	TRBJ2-5
CSPGGDGYTF	TGCAGTCCGGGAGGAGATGGCTACACCTTC	NA	NA	TRBV20-1	TRBJ1-2
CASCVGAGNTIYF	TGTGCCAGTTGCGTCGGGGCTGGAAACACCATATATTTT	NA	NA	TRBV19	TRBJ1-3
CASGEQGSETQYF	TGTGCCAGCGGCGAACAGGGGTCAGAGACCCAGTACTTC	TRBD1	NA	TRBV11-2	TRBJ2-5
CASSDTPPGGTEAFF	TGTGCCAGCAGCGACACACCACCAGGGGGCACTGAAGCTTTCTTT	TRBD1	NA	TRBV7-8	TRBJ1-1
CASSLPGGAGGYTF	TGTGCCAGCAGCTTGCCCGGGGGGGCCGGTGGCTACACCTTC	NA	NA	TRBV7-9	TRBJ1-2
CASSQSGGLYEQYF	TGCGCCAGCAGTCAATCCGGGGGGTTGTACGAGCAGTACTTC	TRBD2	NA	TRBV23-1	TRBJ2-7
CASSLGGTGGNYGYTF	TGCGCCAGCAGCTTGGGCGGGACAGGGGGAAACTATGGCTACACCTTC	TRBD1	NA	TRBV5-1	TRBJ1-2
CASSLARDRGNTIYF	TGTGCCAGCAGCTTAGCACGGGACAGAGGAAACACCATATATTTT	TRBD1	NA	TRBV7-2	TRBJ1-3
CASSYFAEETQYF	TGTGCCAGCAGTTATTTTGCGGAAGAGACCCAGTACTTC	NA	NA	TRBV6-5	TRBJ2-5
CASSIGPRGGYNEQFF	TGTGCCAGTAGTATAGGCCCAAGGGGGGGATACAATGAGCAGTTCTTC	NA	NA	TRBV19	TRBJ2-1
CASSLGGSGISPLHF	TGTGCCAGCAGCTTGGGAGGGTCGGGTATTTCACCCCTCCACTTT	NA	NA	TRBV5-4	TRBJ1-6
CAISGDSTYEQYF	TGTGCCATCTCCGGGGACAGCACCTACGAGCAGTACTTC	TRBD1	NA	TRBV10-3	TRBJ2-7
CASSLFTGTNQPQHF	TGTGCCAGCAGTTTATTCACAGGAACTAATCAGCCCCAGCATTTT	NA	NA	TRBV27	TRBJ1-5
CAISPGAPHDSPLHF	TGTGCCATCAGCCCAGGGGCCCCGCACGATTCACCCCTCCACTTT	NA	NA	TRBV10-3	TRBJ1-6
CASSHKVQGLSNQPQHF	TGTGCCAGCAGCCATAAAGTACAGGGTCTAAGCAATCAGCCCCAGCATTTT	NA	NA	TRBV3-1/TRBV3-2	TRBJ1-5
CASSWNGQSSYNSPLHF	TGCGCCAGCAGCTGGAACGGACAGAGCTCCTATAATTCACCCCTCCACTTT	NA	NA	TRBV5-1	TRBJ1-6
CAIDTAENTEAFF	TGTGCCATCGATACAGCAGAGAACACTGAAGCTTTCTTT	NA	NA	TRBV2	TRBJ1-1
CASSAWGQGYNQPQHF	TGTGCCAGCAGTGCATGGGGACAGGGGTACAATCAGCCCCAGCATTTT	TRBD1	NA	TRBV6-1	TRBJ1-5
CASSFGLGLNLNEKLFF	TGTGCCAGCAGTTTTGGACTTGGGCTGAACCTAAATGAAAAACTGTTTTTT	NA	NA	TRBV28	TRBJ1-4
CATSGGTSGPSYEQYF	TGTGCCACCAGTGGGGGGACTAGCGGGCCTTCCTACGAGCAGTACTTC	TRBD2	few	TRBV24-1	TRBJ2-7
CATSSLGVGNSPLHF	TGTGCCACCAGCAGCCTAGGGGTAGGAAATTCACCCCTCCACTTT	NA	NA	TRBV15	TRBJ1-6
CASSDREGEAFF	TGTGCCAGCAGTGACAGGGAAGGGGAAGCTTTCTTT	TRBD1	NA	TRBV7-9	TRBJ1-1
CASSPDRGRTEAFF	TGTGCCAGTAGTCCAGACAGGGGGCGGACTGAAGCTTTCTTT	TRBD1	few	TRBV19	TRBJ1-1
CASSLLRTANFYGYTF	TGTGCCAGCAGTTTACTGAGGACAGCCAACTTCTATGGCTACACCTTC	NA	NA	TRBV28	TRBJ1-2
CSVKGQGALVGGYTF	TGCAGCGTTAAGGGACAGGGGGCCTTAGTCGGTGGCTACACCTTC	TRBD1	NA	TRBV29-1	TRBJ1-2
CASSVAGGREQFF	TGTGCCAGCAGCGTCGCGGGGGGGCGGGAGCAGTTCTTC	TRBD2	NA	TRBV9	TRBJ2-1
CASSSRGQGANQPQHF	TGTGCCAGCAGTTCCCGAGGACAGGGGGCAAATCAGCCCCAGCATTTT	TRBD1	once	TRBV6-2/TRBV6-3	TRBJ1-5
CASSFEGQGPSYEQYF	TGTGCCAGCAGCTTCGAAGGACAGGGGCCATCCTACGAGCAGTACTTC	TRBD1	NA	TRBV5-5	TRBJ2-7
CASSRIGENTEAFF	TGTGCCAGCAGCCGCATAGGAGAGAACACTGAAGCTTTCTTT	NA	NA	TRBV5-4	TRBJ1-1
CASTTQSSTEKLFF	TGTGCCAGTACCACACAGAGTTCAACGGAAAAACTGTTTTTT	NA	NA	TRBV19	TRBJ1-4